One and the same sample provided the 29 T cell receptor beta chains below, sequenced in a study of vaccination effects on CD4 cells after COVID-19 (dated by TCRdb to 2022 to 2024). Receptors were amplified or captured by the immunoSEQ multiplex PCR assay. The table was pulled from immuneACCESS by TCRdb, which kept in-frame rearrangements only. Such tables lose some clones; where checked, under half of the loss comes from unresolved V genes, and the rest has no known cause. This sample has under 60,000 clones in its table, and approximately 70% of those were observed once. The top ten hold roughly 6% of the sample. The antigens these receptors bind are not known. After around 10 days of culture, CD4+ T cells were isolated with the EasySep CD4+ T cell isolation kit. The input for sequencing was CD4+ T cells from PBMCs cultured without peptide, taken before COVID-19 vaccination. Receptors originate from a human donor who received a COVID-19 vaccine.

This sequence joins TRBV5-1 and TRBJ1-2; D uncertain. This CDR3 region has 14 residues. Germline CDR1 reads SGHRS; CDR2 reads YFSETQ. V lost 0 bases and J 7 bases, leaving 13 bases between the germline ends. This chain's CDR3 is CASSLGWEGPGYTF. DNA for the CDR3: TGCGCCAGCAGCTTGGGTTGGGAGGGTCCTGGCTACACCTTC.

Only a few counts were recorded for this clone. The J gene is TRBJ2-2, the V gene TRBV2; D gene uncertain. From germline, CDR1 is SNHLY and CDR2 FYNNEI. Deletions cut 6 bases from V and 1 base from J, with 12 bases between. The CDR3 has 15 amino acids. The CDR3 nucleotides are TGTGCCAGCAGCCTGACGGTCCAGAACACCGGGGAGCTGTTTTTT. Residues: CASSLTVQNTGELFF.

In this sample, this clone turned up a few times. The chain employs TRBV14 and TRBJ1-6; tentative D call: TRBD1 (6 bases). The CDR3 runs 14 residues. V lost 4 bases to trimming and J lost 10 bases, with 14 bases between them. Germline V gene data show CDR1 as SGHDN and CDR2 as FVKESK. The CDR3 loop is CASSRRGVNSPLHF. The CDR3 nucleotides read TGTGCCAGCAGCCGCAGGGGAGTCAACTCACCCCTCCACTTT.

The chain joins TRBV2 to TRBJ1-5; D remains unclear. V was clipped by 3 bases and J by 6 bases, with 6 bases between them. The CDR3 covers 12 residues. Germline V gene lookup returns CDR1 SNHLY and CDR2 FYNNEI. CDR3 nucleotide sequence: TGTGCCAGCAGTGACAATACTCAGCCCCAGCATTTT. Its translation: CASSDNTQPQHF.

This sequence joins TRBV29-1 and TRBJ1-4; weak D call: TRBD1 (5 bases). The CDR3 length is 15 residues. CDR1 SQVTM and CDR2 ANQGSEA come from the germline V gene. V dropped 1 base and J dropped 5 bases, with 14 bases sitting between them. DNA of the CDR3: TGCAGCGTTGAAGCAGGGACCCCCTTCAATGAAAAACTGTTTTTT. Translated, it gives CSVEAGTPFNEKLFF.

V gene TRBV25-1 combines with J gene TRBJ2-6; 10 nucleotides align to TRBD1. Germline-derived CDR1 and CDR2 are MGHDK and SYGVNS. The V segment lost 3 bases and the J segment 1 base; nucleotides outside the gene matches: 6. The CDR3 totals 18 residues. The CDR3 spells CASSDPGQGGSGANVLTF. CDR3 sequence (DNA): TGTGCCAGCAGTGACCCCGGACAGGGGGGATCTGGGGCCAACGTCCTGACTTTC.

The chain joins TRBV19 to TRBJ1-4; D remains ambiguous. Germline V lookup: CDR1 LNHDA, CDR2 SQIVND (reference sequence). The CDR3 runs 14 residues. Trimming cost V 3 bases and J 0 bases, with 5 bases left between them. The CDR3 region has the DNA TGTGCCAGTAGTATCACCCCAACTAATGAAAAACTGTTTTTT. It yields the protein CASSITPTNEKLFF.

This clone was observed a single time. The genes are TRBV4-1 and TRBJ2-3; no firm D call. The V and J ends lost 0 bases and 5 bases respectively, with 6 bases between them. Germline assignment: CDR1 MGHRA and CDR2 YSYEKL. The CDR3 is made up of 13 amino acids. The CDR3 nucleotides are TGCGCCAGCAGCCAAGATCGGGTAGATACGCAGTATTTT. Amino acids: CASSQDRVDTQYF.

The chain combines TRBV29-1 with TRBJ2-1, with TRBD2 matching over 9 bases. The CDR3 consists of 16 residues. V lost 3 bases to trimming and J lost 7 bases; unmatched junction nucleotides: 13. Germline loops: CDR1 SQVTM, CDR2 ANQGSEA. CDR3 DNA sequence: TGCAGCGTTGAGACTTCCCCGGGACTAGCTCTAAATGAGCAGTTCTTC. It translates to CSVETSPGLALNEQFF.

This CDR3 reads CASSSHNRQFYEQYF. CDR3 in DNA: TGTGCCAGCAGTTCGCACAATCGACAGTTCTACGAGCAGTACTTC. The rearrangement uses TRBV27 and TRBJ2-7; D is perhaps TRBD1 (5 bases). V shed 4 bases and J shed 3 bases, with 16 bases lying between them. Germline CDR1 is MNHEY and CDR2 is SMNVEV (reference sequence). The CDR3 spans 15 residues.

As for this clone: The final CDR3 position lacks the conserved phenylalanine or tryptophan, pointing to a likely read error. The limits of the CDR3 on the DNA are not certain, so only TCRdb's listed CDR3 is given. V and J are TRBV12-3 or TRBV12-4 and TRBJ1-2; TRBD1 was called by the table and not checked on the DNA. A total of 13 residues make up the CDR3, ends included. The CDR3 loop is CASSLGIRPQVLI.

This clone was seen more than once but under ten times. The chain is built from TRBV11-2 and TRBJ2-3, with 10 nucleotides matching TRBD2. The CDR3 has 15 amino acids. J was trimmed by 4 bases and V by 5 bases; bases with no gene match: 6. The germline gives CDR1 SGHAT, CDR2 FQNNGV. CDR3 region: CASSPQRGGADTQYF. DNA for the CDR3: TGTGCCAGCAGCCCTCAGCGGGGGGGAGCAGATACGCAGTATTTT.

The V gene is TRBV28, the J gene TRBJ2-3; TRBD1 matches 8 bases. This CDR3 contains 16 residues. The V and J ends lost 4 bases and 3 bases, in that order; junction bases with no gene match: 9. Germline assignment: CDR1 MDHEN and CDR2 SYDVKM. CDR3 amino acids: CASSWGTGGFTDTQYF. Here the CDR3 DNA reads TGTGCCAGCAGTTGGGGGACAGGAGGTTTTACAGATACGCAGTATTTT. The full variable domain, in which reference TRBV28 and TRBJ2-3 provide the parts outside the CDR3, is DVKVTQSSRYLVKRTGEKVFLECVQDMDHENMFWYRQDPGLGLRLIYFSYDVKMKEKGDIPEGYSVSREKKERFSLILESASTNQTSMYLCASSWGTGGFTDTQYFGPGTRLTVL.

The J gene is TRBJ1-1, the V gene TRBV6-6; D unclear. Trimming removed 3 bases at V and 5 bases at J, with 10 bases between. The germline V gene has CDR1 MNHNY and CDR2 SVGAGI (reference sequence). This CDR3 is built from 13 residues. CDR3 region: CASSYLRGTEAFF. The CDR3 nucleotides are TGTGCCAGCAGTTATCTACGCGGGACTGAAGCTTTCTTT.

The V call is TRBV28, the J call TRBJ1-2; D might be TRBD1 (5 bases). V lost 1 base and J lost 2, with 14 bases in between. CDR1 is MDHEN, CDR2 SYDVKM, per germline. The CDR3 runs to 16 residues. The CDR3 is CASSLYHGTANYGYTF. CDR3 nucleotide sequence: TGTGCCAGCAGTTTATACCATGGGACGGCCAACTATGGCTACACCTTC.

This clone was seen more than once but under ten times. The CDR3: CASSKTHQERTEAFF. DNA of the CDR3: TGTGCCAGCAGCAAAACACACCAAGAGCGCACTGAAGCTTTCTTT. The chain uses TRBV21-1 and TRBJ1-1. TRBV21-1 constitutes a pseudogene. The CDR3 extends over 15 amino acids.

The rearrangement uses TRBV4-2 and TRBJ2-7; 8 bases fit TRBD2. Germline trimming cut 0 bases from V and 9 bases from J; bases unmatched to any gene: 13. Germline loops: CDR1 LGHNA, CDR2 YNFKEQ. The CDR3 has 16 residues. The CDR3 sequence: CASSQEWASGGPGQYF. CDR3 coding DNA: TGTGCCAGCAGCCAAGAGTGGGCCAGCGGGGGCCCCGGGCAGTACTTC.

The J gene is TRBJ2-3, the V gene TRBV10-3; 10 bases map to TRBD1. The CDR3 runs 16 residues. Germline CDR1 reads ENHRY; CDR2 reads SYGVKD. J gave up 5 bases and V 5 bases, and 10 bases lay outside the gene matches. The CDR3 nucleotides read TGTGCCATCAGTTCCCGAGGACAGGGGGGGGGAGATACGCAGTATTTT. It specifies CAISSRGQGGGDTQYF.

This clone was seen a handful of times. This chain joins TRBV7-8 and TRBJ2-2; TRBD2 matches at 9 bases. The V gene's germline CDR1 is SGHVS and CDR2 FQNEAQ. Trimming took 5 bases from V and 1 from J; bases not matched to a gene: 5. The CDR3 runs 16 residues. CDR3: CASSAQTSGNTGELFF. CDR3 nucleotide sequence: TGTGCCAGCAGCGCACAGACTAGCGGGAACACCGGGGAGCTGTTTTTT.

Sample share makes this clone medium-sized. The chain recombines TRBV7-2 with TRBJ1-1; D remains ambiguous. This CDR3 has 13 amino acids. V dropped 10 bases and J dropped 0 bases, with 12 bases sitting between them. CDR1 and CDR2 from the germline V gene are SGHTA and FQGNSA. CDR3 region: CATAAGMNTEAFF. The DNA of the CDR3 is TGTGCCACCGCCGCGGGGATGAACACTGAAGCTTTCTTT. Looking up the rest from reference TRBV7-2 and TRBJ1-1 gives the full variable domain: GAGVSQSPSNKVTEKGKDVELRCDPISGHTALYWYRQSLGQGLEFLIYFQGNSAPDKSGLPSDRFSAERTGGSVSTLTIQRTQQEDSAVYLCATAAGMNTEAFFGQGTRLTVV.

The J gene is TRBJ2-7, the V gene TRBV18; weak D call: TRBD2 (5 bases). Trimming shortened V by 2 bases and J by 5 bases, and 10 bases separated the two germline ends. From germline, CDR1 is KGHSH and CDR2 LQKENI. CDR3 length equals 13 residues. The CDR3 sequence is CASSPGGANEQYF. CDR3 in DNA: TGTGCCAGCTCACCAGGAGGAGCTAACGAGCAGTACTTC. The variable domain in full, completed from reference TRBV18 and TRBJ2-7, reads NAGVMQNPRHLVRRRGQEARLRCSPMKGHSHVYWYRQLPEEGLKFMVYLQKENIIDESGMPKERFSAEFPKEGPSILRIQQVVRGDSAAYFCASSPGGANEQYFGPGTRLTVT.

V gene TRBV5-4 combines with J gene TRBJ2-7; D unclear. Trimming cost V 7 bases and J 8 bases, with 16 bases left between them. The CDR3 loop spans 12 amino acids. CDR1 and CDR2 (germline): SGHNT, YYREEE (reference sequence). CDR3 in amino acids: CASGEDPLKQYF. CDR3 bases: TGTGCCAGCGGCGAGGACCCCTTGAAGCAGTACTTC.

The chain recombines TRBV9 with TRBJ2-1, with a weak D call TRBD1 (5 bases). CDR1 and CDR2 (germline): SGDLS, YYNGEE. The CDR3 length is 16 residues. V shed 4 bases and J shed 0 bases, with 14 bases lying between them. CDR3 DNA sequence: TGTGCCAGCAGCCCAGGGTGGATGAGCTCCTACAATGAGCAGTTCTTC. It encodes CASSPGWMSSYNEQFF.

V usage is TRBV7-2 and J usage is TRBJ2-2; D not resolved. There are 13 residues in the CDR3. The germline CDR1 and CDR2 sequences are SGHTA and FQGNSA. Trimming took off 7 bases at V and 5 bases at J, with 11 bases between the two ends. The CDR3 here is CASTESSTGELFF. CDR3 bases: TGTGCCAGCACCGAAAGCTCGACCGGGGAGCTGTTTTTT.

The chain employs TRBV5-5 and TRBJ2-2; D remains ambiguous. This CDR3 is built from 14 residues. Looked up from germline, CDR1 is SGHKS and CDR2 is YYEKEE (reference sequence). V was cut by 4 bases and J by 2 bases, with 9 bases left in between. CDR3 region: CASSPPRNTGELFF. The CDR3 DNA reads TGTGCCAGCAGCCCCCCTAGAAACACCGGGGAGCTGTTTTTT.

This clone appeared a few times. The chain is built from TRBV27 and TRBJ1-5; TRBD1 matches at 9 bases. Unmatched junction bases numbered 2, after V lost 5 bases and J lost 0 bases. The V gene's germline CDR1 is MNHEY and CDR2 SMNVEV (reference sequence). The CDR3 sequence is 15 residues long. This CDR3 reads CASSRDRASNQPQHF. The CDR3 DNA reads TGTGCCAGCAGTCGGGACAGGGCTAGCAATCAGCCCCAGCATTTT.

V and J are TRBV21-1 and TRBJ1-5. TRBV21-1 is an annotated pseudogene. This CDR3 has 15 amino acids. Here the CDR3 DNA reads TGTGCCAGCAGCAAAGATTTGGGGGTGGACCAGCCCCAGCATTTT. Its protein is CASSKDLGVDQPQHF.

This clone turned up a few times. The rearrangement links TRBV30 to TRBJ1-2; unclear D gene. Germline CDR1 GTSNPN, CDR2 SVGIG (reference sequence). Trimming took 2 bases from V and 0 from J, leaving 13 bases between them. CDR3 size: 15 residues. The CDR3 region is CAWSNAEPTNYGYTF. The CDR3 nucleotides read TGTGCCTGGAGTAATGCAGAACCCACTAACTATGGCTACACCTTC.

The chain is built from TRBV6-2 or TRBV6-3 and TRBJ1-6, with 7 bases matching TRBD1. CDR1 is MNHEY and CDR2 is SVGEGT in the germline V gene. The CDR3 totals 14 residues. The junction had 2 bases not matched to a gene; V was cut back by 0 bases and J by 9 bases. CDR3 in DNA: TGTGCCAGCAGTTACTCGACAGGGAGTTCACCCCTCCACTTT. This sequence encodes CASSYSTGSSPLHF.